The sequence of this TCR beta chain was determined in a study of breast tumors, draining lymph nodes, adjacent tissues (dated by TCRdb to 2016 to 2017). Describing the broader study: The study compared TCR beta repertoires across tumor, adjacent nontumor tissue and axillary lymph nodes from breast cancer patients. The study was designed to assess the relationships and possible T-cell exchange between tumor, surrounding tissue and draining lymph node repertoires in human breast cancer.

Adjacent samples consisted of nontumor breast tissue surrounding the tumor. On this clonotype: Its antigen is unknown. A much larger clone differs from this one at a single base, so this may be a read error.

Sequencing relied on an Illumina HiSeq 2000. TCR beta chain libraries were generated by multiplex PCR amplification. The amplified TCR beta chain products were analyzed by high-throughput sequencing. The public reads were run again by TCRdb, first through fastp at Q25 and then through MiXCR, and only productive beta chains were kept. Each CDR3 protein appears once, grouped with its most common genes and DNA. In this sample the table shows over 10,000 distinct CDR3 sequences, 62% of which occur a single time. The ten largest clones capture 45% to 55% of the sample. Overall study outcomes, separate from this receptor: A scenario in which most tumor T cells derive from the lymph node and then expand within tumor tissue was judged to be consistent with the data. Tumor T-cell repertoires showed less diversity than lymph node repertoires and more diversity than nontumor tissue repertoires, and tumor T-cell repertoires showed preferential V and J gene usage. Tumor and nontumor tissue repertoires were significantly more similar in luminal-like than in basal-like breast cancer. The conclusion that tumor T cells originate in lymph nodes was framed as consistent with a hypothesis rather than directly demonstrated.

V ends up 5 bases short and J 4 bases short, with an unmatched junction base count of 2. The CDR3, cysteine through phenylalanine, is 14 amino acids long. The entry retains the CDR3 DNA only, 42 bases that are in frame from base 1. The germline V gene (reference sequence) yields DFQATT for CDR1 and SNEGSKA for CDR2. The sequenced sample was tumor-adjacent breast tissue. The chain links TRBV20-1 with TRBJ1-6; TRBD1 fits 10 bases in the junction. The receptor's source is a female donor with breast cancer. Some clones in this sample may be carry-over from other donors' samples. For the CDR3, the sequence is CSAGGQGYNSPLHF. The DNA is TGCAGTGCTGGGGGACAGGGGTATAATTCACCCCTCCACTTT.